Shown below are 23 T cell receptor beta chains from a single sample sequenced in a study of cytomegalovirus exposure and HLA in healthy donors. The PCR employed 60 Vbeta primers together with 13 Jbeta primers. Repertoires were generated with immunoSEQ multiplex PCR, while TCRdb's copy carries only in-frame clones and drops some. The sample lists 130,000 or so clones; about four fifths were seen once. Specimen: PBMCs. These receptors originate from a woman between 40 and 55 years old in good health and CMV-seronegative.

J is TRBJ1-2 and V is TRBV28; D is undetermined. Germline V lookup: CDR1 MDHEN, CDR2 SYDVKM. The CDR3 is made up of 14 amino acids. Trimming left V 3 bases short and J 10 bases short, with 18 bases between. Here the CDR3 DNA reads TGTGCCAGCAGTTTTCCCGCCTCCCCCTCTATCTACACCTTC. It yields the protein CASSFPASPSIYTF.

In DNA, the CDR3 is TGTGCCAGCAGCGCTCGGCGGGGGAGGATTCGCGGCTACACCTTC. This gives the protein CASSARRGRIRGYTF. This rearrangement joins TRBV5-6 to TRBJ1-2; weak D call: TRBD1 (5 bases). Germline CDR1 is SGHDT and CDR2 is YYEEEE. Trimming stripped 4 bases from V and 8 bases from J, with 21 bases between. The CDR3 contains 15 residues.

This sequence joins TRBV28 and TRBJ1-3, with D unclear. The CDR3 covers 10 residues. Germline CDR1 reads MDHEN; CDR2 reads SYDVKM. V was cut by 10 bases and J by 10 bases, with 11 bases left in between. The CDR3 is CATTGETIYF. In DNA form, the CDR3 reads TGTGCCACCACCGGTGAGACCATATATTTT.

The rearrangement uses TRBV5-4 and TRBJ2-3; a possible D gene is TRBD2 (6 bases). Germline-derived CDR1 and CDR2 are SGHNT and YYREEE (reference sequence). The V gene lost 0 bases and the J gene lost 4 bases, with 6 bases spanning the gap. The CDR3 loop spans 13 amino acids. The CDR3, as DNA: TGTGCCAGCAGCTTGGCGGGGGCAGATACGCAGTATTTT. It encodes CASSLAGADTQYF. The full variable domain, in which reference TRBV5-4 and TRBJ2-3 provide the parts outside the CDR3, is ETGVTQSPTHLIKTRGQQVTLRCSSQSGHNTVSWYQQALGQGPQFIFQYYREEENGRGNFPPRFSGLQFPNYSSELNVNALELDDSALYLCASSLAGADTQYFGPGTRLTVL.

This clone was recorded many times. The gene calls are TRBV4-3 and TRBJ1-1; maybe TRBD1 (6 bases). The CDR3 contains 14 residues. V was cut by 4 bases and J by 4 bases, with 13 bases left in between. Germline-derived CDR1 and CDR2 are LGHNA and YSLEER. The CDR3: CASSLYREGTEAFF. DNA of the CDR3: TGCGCCAGCAGCCTTTACAGGGAAGGCACTGAAGCTTTCTTT.

The V call is TRBV28, the J call TRBJ1-2, with TRBD1 as a possible D gene (5 bases). V was trimmed by 4 bases and J by 7 bases, leaving 16 bases between them. Germline V gene lookup returns CDR1 MDHEN and CDR2 SYDVKM. The CDR3 is 14 residues long. In DNA form, the CDR3 reads TGTGCCAGCAGTTCTTGGAAGGGGCTGGGTGGCTACACCTTC. Translated: CASSSWKGLGGYTF.

The chain has TRBV6-5 and TRBJ1-5, with TRBD1 matching 7 bases. J gave up 1 base and V 6 bases, and 0 bases lay outside the gene matches. In germline, CDR1 is MNHEY, CDR2 SVGAGI. The CDR3 has 13 amino acids. The CDR3 DNA reads TGTGCCAGCAGGGGACAGAGCAATCAGCCCCAGCATTTT. As protein: CASRGQSNQPQHF.

The CDR3 protein is CASSPEGGGGNQPQHF. In nucleotides, the CDR3 is TGTGCCAGCAGCCCCGAAGGGGGGGGCGGCAATCAGCCCCAGCATTTT. This chain joins TRBV9 and TRBJ1-5; D is possibly TRBD1 (6 bases). Trimming left V 4 bases short and J 2 bases short, with 16 bases between. There are 16 residues in the CDR3. Germline-derived CDR1 and CDR2 are SGDLS and YYNGEE.

This clone was detected only a few times. The chain links TRBV29-1 to TRBJ2-5; 7 nucleotides match TRBD1. Near its end, the DNA agrees better with TRBJ2-7, so the J call may be wrong. The length of the CDR3 is 14 residues. CDR1 is SQVTM and CDR2 is ANQGSEA in the germline V gene. DNA of the CDR3: TGCAGCGTTGAAACTAGGACAGGAATCTACGAGCAGTACTTC. It specifies CSVETRTGIYEQYF.

This chain uses TRBV5-6 with TRBJ2-2, with D perhaps TRBD1 (5 bases). CDR3 length equals 16 residues. CDR1 is SGHDT and CDR2 is YYEEEE in the germline V gene. The ends were cut back, 1 base at V and 4 bases at J, with 14 bases in the middle. Written as DNA, the CDR3 is TGTGCCAGCAGCTTGTATAGGGGAAGTGGCACCGGGGAGCTGTTTTTT. Protein product: CASSLYRGSGTGELFF.

The V call is TRBV14, the J call TRBJ1-1; TRBD1 is a possible D gene (6 bases). CDR3 length: 16 amino acids. With 1 base removed from V and 1 base from J, the gap between germline ends came to 13 bases. Germline V lookup: CDR1 SGHDN, CDR2 FVKESK. CDR3 coding DNA: TGTGCCAGCAGCCAAGGGGGATGGGGGCAGAACACTGAAGCTTTCTTT. Its translation is CASSQGGWGQNTEAFF.

V gene TRBV9 combines with J gene TRBJ1-6; 9 nucleotides align to TRBD1. This CDR3 region has 16 residues. Trimming removed 0 bases from V and 6 bases from J; junction bases left unmatched: 4. In germline, CDR1 is SGDLS, CDR2 YYNGEE. CDR3 amino acids: CASSVGTGAGNSPLHF. CDR3 coding DNA: TGTGCCAGCAGCGTAGGGACAGGGGCGGGTAATTCACCCCTCCACTTT. The whole variable domain, remainder taken from reference TRBV9 and TRBJ1-6, is DSGVTQTPKHLITATGQRVTLRCSPRSGDLSVYWYQQSLDQGLQFLIQYYNGEERAKGNILERFSAQQFPDLHSELNLSSLELGDSALYFCASSVGTGAGNSPLHFGNGTRLTVT.

CDR3: CASSLTLGAGGGYTF. The CDR3 nucleotides read TGTGCCAGCAGCTTAACTCTGGGGGCAGGGGGTGGCTACACCTTC. The chain has TRBV11-2 and TRBJ1-2, with 7 bases that match TRBD1. V shed 2 bases, J shed 7 bases, and the junction held 10 bases outside the gene matches. Germline V lookup: CDR1 SGHAT, CDR2 FQNNGV. The CDR3 totals 15 residues.

This chain joins TRBV4-1 and TRBJ1-2; 11 bases map to TRBD1. Germline V gives CDR1 MGHRA, CDR2 YSYEKL. CDR3 length: 14 residues. The V segment lost 4 bases and the J segment 3 bases; nucleotides outside the gene matches: 1. CDR3 DNA sequence: TGCGCCAGCAGCCTGGACAGGGGGCACTATGGCTACACCTTC. It yields the protein CASSLDRGHYGYTF.

V and J are TRBV9 and TRBJ2-7; TRBD1 might be the D (6 bases). Germline CDR1 is SGDLS and CDR2 is YYNGEE. V was clipped by 4 bases and J by 3 bases, with 11 bases between them. The CDR3 has 13 amino acids. As DNA, the CDR3 is TGTGCCAGCAGCCAAGGACAGCTCTACGAGCAGTACTTC. The encoded protein is CASSQGQLYEQYF.

The gene calls are TRBV4-1 and TRBJ1-2; 7 bases map to TRBD1. V gave up 5 bases and J gave up 3 bases; unmatched junction bases: 3. CDR1 and CDR2 from the germline V gene are MGHRA and YSYEKL. CDR3 length: 13 amino acids. CDR3: CASSGGGDYGYTF. CDR3 DNA: TGCGCCAGCAGCGGAGGGGGCGACTATGGCTACACCTTC.

The CDR3 DNA sequence: TGTGCCAGCACGCAGGGGGCCATGAACACCGGGGAGCTGTTTTTT. This translates into CASTQGAMNTGELFF. The V gene is TRBV28, the J gene TRBJ2-2; 8 nucleotides line up with TRBD1. This CDR3 region has 15 residues. V was clipped by 7 bases and J by 1 base; unmatched bases: 5. The germline V gene encodes CDR1 MDHEN and CDR2 SYDVKM.

The rearrangement links TRBV5-6 to TRBJ2-7; D is perhaps TRBD2 (6 bases). The length of the CDR3 is 15 residues. The germline CDR1 and CDR2 sequences are SGHDT and YYEEEE. Trimming removed 3 bases from V and 1 base from J, with 14 bases in between. The CDR3 is CASSYLGLASYEQYF. The CDR3 DNA reads as TGTGCCAGCAGCTACCTGGGGCTAGCGTCCTACGAGCAGTACTTC.

This clone showed up just a few times. Written as DNA, the CDR3 is TGTGCCAGCAGTGAGCGGGTCACCGGGGAGCTGTTTTTT. Protein sequence: CASSERVTGELFF. The V and J genes are TRBV2 and TRBJ2-2, with D possibly TRBD2 on 5 matching bases. Trimming left V 3 bases short and J 4 bases short, with 6 bases between. CDR3 size: 13 residues. The germline gives CDR1 SNHLY, CDR2 FYNNEI.

This clone was detected once. The chain employs TRBV19 and TRBJ2-1; maybe TRBD1 (5 bases). CDR1 and CDR2 (germline): LNHDA, SQIVND (reference sequence). The CDR3 has 14 amino acids. V lost 3 bases and J lost 2, with 8 bases in between. The CDR3 DNA is TGTGCCAGTAGTATGGGGCAGGCCTACAATGAGCAGTTCTTC. Its protein is CASSMGQAYNEQFF.

The sample holds a few counts of this clone. V and J are TRBV11-2 and TRBJ1-1; D might be TRBD1 (5 bases). V dropped 4 bases and J dropped 3 bases, with 12 bases sitting between them. In germline, CDR1 is SGHAT, CDR2 FQNNGV. This CDR3 spans 14 amino acids. The CDR3 loop is CASSSSDTDTEAFF. CDR3 DNA: TGTGCCAGCAGCTCCTCGGACACCGACACTGAAGCTTTCTTT.

The V call is TRBV7-9, the J call TRBJ1-1, with D unresolved. This CDR3 is 11 amino acids long. Trimming cost V 5 bases and J 5 bases, with 6 bases left between them. Per the germline V gene, CDR1 is SEHNR and CDR2 is FQNEAQ (reference sequence). The CDR3 region is CASSRTTEAFF. CDR3 bases: TGTGCCAGCAGCCGGACTACTGAAGCTTTCTTT.

The chain links TRBV2 to TRBJ1-2; unclear D gene. In germline, CDR1 is SNHLY, CDR2 FYNNEI. The V end was cut by 3 bases, the J end by 8 bases, with 10 bases between. This CDR3 is 12 amino acids long. DNA for the CDR3: TGTGCCAGCAGTGAGGGAGGGTGCGGCTACACCTTC. Encoded protein: CASSEGGCGYTF.